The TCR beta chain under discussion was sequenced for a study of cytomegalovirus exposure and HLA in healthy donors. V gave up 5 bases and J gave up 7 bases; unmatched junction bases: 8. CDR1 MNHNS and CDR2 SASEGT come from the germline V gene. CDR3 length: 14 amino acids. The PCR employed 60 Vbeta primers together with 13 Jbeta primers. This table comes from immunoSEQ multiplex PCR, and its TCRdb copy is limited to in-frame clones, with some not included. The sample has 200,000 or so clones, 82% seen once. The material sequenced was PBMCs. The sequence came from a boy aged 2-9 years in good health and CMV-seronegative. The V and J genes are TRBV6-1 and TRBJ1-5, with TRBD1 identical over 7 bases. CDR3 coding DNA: TGTGCCAGCAGTACACAGGGGCTGGGACAGCCCCAGCATTTT. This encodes CASSTQGLGQPQHF.